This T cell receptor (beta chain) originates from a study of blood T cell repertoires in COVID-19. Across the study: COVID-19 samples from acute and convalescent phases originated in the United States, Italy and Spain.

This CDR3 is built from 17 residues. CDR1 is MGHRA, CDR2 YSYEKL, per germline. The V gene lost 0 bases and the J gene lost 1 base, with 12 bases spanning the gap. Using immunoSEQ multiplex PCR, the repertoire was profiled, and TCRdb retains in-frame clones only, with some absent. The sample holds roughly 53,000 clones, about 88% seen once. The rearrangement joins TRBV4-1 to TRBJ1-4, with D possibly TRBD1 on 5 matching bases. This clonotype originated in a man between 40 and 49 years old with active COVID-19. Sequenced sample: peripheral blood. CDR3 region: CASSQDWGGGTNEKLFF. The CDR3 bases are TGCGCCAGCAGCCAAGATTGGGGGGGTGGAACTAATGAAAAACTGTTTTTT.